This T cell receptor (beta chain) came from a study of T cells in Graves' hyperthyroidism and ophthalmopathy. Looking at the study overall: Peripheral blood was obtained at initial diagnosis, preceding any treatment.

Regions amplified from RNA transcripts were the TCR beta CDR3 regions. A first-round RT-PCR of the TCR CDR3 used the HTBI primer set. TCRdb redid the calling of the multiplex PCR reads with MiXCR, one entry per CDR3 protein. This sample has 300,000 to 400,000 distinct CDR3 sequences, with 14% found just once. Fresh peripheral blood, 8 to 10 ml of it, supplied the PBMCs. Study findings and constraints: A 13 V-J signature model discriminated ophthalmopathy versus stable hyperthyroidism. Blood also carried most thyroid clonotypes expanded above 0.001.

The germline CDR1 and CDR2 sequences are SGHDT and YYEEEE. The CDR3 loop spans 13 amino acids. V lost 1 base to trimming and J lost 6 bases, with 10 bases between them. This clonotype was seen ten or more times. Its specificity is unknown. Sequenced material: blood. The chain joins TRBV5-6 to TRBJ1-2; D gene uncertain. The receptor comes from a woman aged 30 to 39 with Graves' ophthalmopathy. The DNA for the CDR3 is TGTGCCAGCAGCTTGCGGCCCGGGGATGGCTACACCTTC. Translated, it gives CASSLRPGDGYTF. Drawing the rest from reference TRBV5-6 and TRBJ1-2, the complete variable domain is DAGVTQSPTHLIKTRGQQVTLRCSPKSGHDTVSWYQQALGQGPQFIFQYYEEEERQRGNFPDRFSGHQFPNYSSELNVNALLLGDSALYLCASSLRPGDGYTFGSGTRLTVV.